A single sample is the source of the 21 T cell receptor beta chains below, sequenced in a study of B cell selection in AIRE deficiency. CD4+CD127+ cells were sorted as the conventional CD4 T cells. Measured with immunoSEQ multiplex PCR; TCRdb has only the in-frame clones, and not every one. The repertoire includes 20,000 to 25,000 clones, around 97% of them detected once, and about 0.19% sits in the top ten. Specimen: conventional CD4+ T cells sorted from PBMCs. Receptors were obtained from a human donor with AIRE deficiency.

V and J are TRBV28 and TRBJ2-5; TRBD2 matches at 13 bases. Looked up from germline, CDR1 is MDHEN and CDR2 is SYDVKM. The CDR3 runs to 18 residues. The V and J ends lost 7 bases and 4 bases, in that order; junction bases with no gene match: 15. DNA of the CDR3: TGTGCCAGCACCCCACTAGCGGGAGGGCCCTTTCTTTCAGAGACCCAGTACTTC. Encoded protein: CASTPLAGGPFLSETQYF.

The chain links TRBV5-1 to TRBJ2-3, with 9 nucleotides matching TRBD1. V was pared by 0 bases and J by 4 bases, with 3 bases of the junction left unmatched. CDR1 is SGHRS, CDR2 YFSETQ, per germline. The CDR3 runs to 15 residues. The DNA for the CDR3 is TGCGCCAGCAGCTTGGTGGGACAGGGCTCAGATACGCAGTATTTT. It is translated as CASSLVGQGSDTQYF.

The chain recombines TRBV6-5 with TRBJ1-1; D might be TRBD1 (5 bases). Germline CDR1 reads MNHEY; CDR2 reads SVGAGI. The CDR3 length is 15 residues. The V end lost 6 bases, the J end lost 1 base, and 15 bases lay between the germline ends. The CDR3 region has the DNA TGTGCCAGCAGATTACCGGGACGGACGAACACTGAAGCTTTCTTT. Its translation: CASRLPGRTNTEAFF.

This clone was recorded only once. This chain connects TRBV5-1 to TRBJ2-7; TRBD1 matches 9 bases. Germline V lookup: CDR1 SGHRS, CDR2 YFSETQ. CDR3 length equals 14 residues. Unmatched junction bases numbered 7, after V lost 4 bases and J lost 5 bases. The chain's CDR3 is CASSRGQGLDEQYF. CDR3 coding DNA: TGCGCCAGCAGCCGTGGACAGGGGCTGGACGAGCAGTACTTC.

V gene TRBV28 combines with J gene TRBJ2-7; D call uncertain. Between the trimmed V and J ends, which lost 4 bases and 3 bases, there was a span of 7 bases. The CDR3 length is 12 residues. Germline lookup yields CDR1 MDHEN and CDR2 SYDVKM. The CDR3 sequence: CASSSYDYEQYF. As DNA, the CDR3 is TGTGCCAGCAGTTCCTATGACTACGAGCAGTACTTC.

This rearrangement joins TRBV30 to TRBJ1-2; D unclear. From germline, CDR1 is GTSNPN and CDR2 SVGIG (reference sequence). Trimming cost V 5 bases and J 7 bases, with 8 bases left between them. This CDR3 region has 10 residues. CDR3 amino acids: CAWGSGGYTF. CDR3 DNA: TGTGCCTGGGGGTCCGGTGGCTACACCTTC.

This chain links TRBV25-1 with TRBJ2-2, with TRBD2 matching 12 bases. With 6 bases clipped from V and 4 bases from J, the junction kept 6 bases outside the gene matches. Germline CDR1 MGHDK, CDR2 SYGVNS. CDR3 length: 16 amino acids. CDR3 loop: CASRDTSGRITGELFF. CDR3 nucleotide sequence: TGTGCCAGCAGAGACACTAGCGGGAGGATCACCGGGGAGCTGTTTTTT.

The chain links TRBV10-1 to TRBJ1-2, with D tentatively TRBD1 (6 bases). This CDR3 is 14 amino acids long. The germline gives CDR1 WNHNN, CDR2 SYGVQD (reference sequence). V was pared by 6 bases and J by 3 bases, with 14 bases between. The CDR3 bases are TGCGCCAGCAGGAAAAAGACAGGCGACTATGGCTACACCTTC. It encodes CASRKKTGDYGYTF.

The rearrangement joins TRBV6-4 to TRBJ2-1; 7 positions match TRBD1. There are 14 residues in the CDR3. Germline CDR1 and CDR2: MRHNA and SNTAGT. J gave up 2 bases and V 5 bases, and 3 bases lay outside the gene matches. The CDR3 DNA is TGTGCCAGCAGTCCGACAGGGACCTACAATGAGCAGTTCTTC. Its translation is CASSPTGTYNEQFF.

V usage is TRBV6-5 and J usage is TRBJ2-1; D is unclear. Per germline, CDR1 MNHEY and CDR2 SVGAGI. The CDR3 runs 12 residues. Trimming stripped 0 bases from V and 7 bases from J, with 4 bases between. CDR3 region: CASSYSGNEQFF. For the CDR3, the DNA is TGTGCCAGCAGTTACTCGGGAAATGAGCAGTTCTTC.

This clone occurred once. This chain connects TRBV11-1 to TRBJ1-1; 7 bases line up with TRBD1. CDR3 size: 13 residues. V shed 7 bases and J 5 bases; nucleotides not matched to a gene: 7. Germline assignment: CDR1 SGHAT and CDR2 FQDESV (reference sequence). The CDR3 spells CASTTGWGTEAFF. CDR3 coding DNA: TGTGCCAGCACGACAGGGTGGGGGACTGAAGCTTTCTTT.

The CDR3 bases are TGTGCCAGCAGGTCAACAGGGAATCAGCCCCAGCATTTT. Encoded protein: CASRSTGNQPQHF. V usage is TRBV2 and J usage is TRBJ1-5; the D gene is possibly TRBD1 (6 bases). The germline V gene encodes CDR1 SNHLY and CDR2 FYNNEI. This CDR3 contains 13 residues. With 6 bases removed from V and 4 bases from J, the gap between germline ends came to 10 bases. Complete variable domain (other parts from reference TRBV2 and TRBJ1-5): EPEVTQTPSHQVTQMGQEVILRCVPISNHLYFYWYRQILGQKVEFLVSFYNNEISEKSEIFDDQFSVERPDGSNFTLKIRSTKLEDSAMYFCASRSTGNQPQHFGDGTRLSIL.

A note on this clone: The DNA is omitted, as the CDR3 cannot be located on it reliably, and the CDR3 follows TCRdb's listing. This chain connects TRBV21-1 to TRBJ2-3; TRBD2, as called in the table, went unchecked against the DNA. TRBV21-1 is tagged as a pseudogene. Ends included, the CDR3 has 16 residues. CDR3 sequence: CARGAVAGGSTDTQYF.

V is TRBV10-3 and J is TRBJ2-7; 7 positions match TRBD1. In germline, CDR1 is ENHRY, CDR2 SYGVKD. CDR3 length: 15 residues. V was pared by 0 bases and J by 0 bases, with 2 bases of the junction left unmatched. The CDR3 DNA reads as TGTGCCATCAGTGAGTCAGGGGGCCGCTCCTACGAGCAGTACTTC. Translating gives CAISESGGRSYEQYF.

V and J are TRBV7-2 and TRBJ2-7, with 7 nucleotides matching TRBD1. V was pared by 5 bases and J by 3 bases, with 7 bases of the junction left unmatched. This CDR3 region has 14 residues. Germline V CDR1 and CDR2: SGHTA, FQGNSA. CDR3 loop: CASSLRQGRYEQYF. CDR3 nucleotide sequence: TGTGCCAGCAGCCTCAGACAGGGTCGCTACGAGCAGTACTTC.

The sample holds one count of this clone. V is TRBV19 and J is TRBJ2-1, with D maybe TRBD2 (7 bases). Deletions cut 5 bases from V and 9 bases from J, with 26 bases between. CDR3 length: 17 amino acids. Germline CDR1 reads LNHDA; CDR2 reads SQIVND (reference sequence). CDR3 loop: CASSGTRGAEARPEQFF. CDR3 nucleotides: TGTGCCAGTAGTGGGACTCGGGGGGCAGAGGCTCGGCCTGAGCAGTTCTTC. Full variable domain (remainder filled in from reference TRBV19 and TRBJ2-1): DGGITQSPKYLFRKEGQNVTLSCEQNLNHDAMYWYRQDPGQGLRLIYYSQIVNDFQKGDIAEGYSVSREKKESFPLTVTSAQKNPTAFYLCASSGTRGAEARPEQFFGPGTRLTVL.

This chain joins TRBV7-9 and TRBJ1-2; the match to TRBD1 covers 9 bases. The CDR3 has 18 residues. Germline values: CDR1 SEHNR, CDR2 FQNEAQ (reference sequence). Unmatched junction bases numbered 22, after V lost 5 bases and J lost 9 bases. The CDR3, as DNA: TGTGCCAGCAGCGGGCGGACAGGGGCTGATTTTTTGATACGGAGCTACACCTTC. Protein: CASSGRTGADFLIRSYTF.

The genes are TRBV19 and TRBJ2-1; D perhaps matches TRBD2 (6 bases). The CDR3 is made up of 17 amino acids. V dropped 1 base and J dropped 3 bases, with 16 bases sitting between them. The germline V gene has CDR1 LNHDA and CDR2 SQIVND (reference sequence). The CDR3 DNA sequence: TGTGCCAGTAGTATAGTCAGTGGGAGGCCTAGCTACAATGAGCAGTTCTTC. It is translated as CASSIVSGRPSYNEQFF.

The rearrangement uses TRBV4-3 and TRBJ1-4; 7 positions match TRBD1. Losses at the gene ends were 0 bases for V and 8 bases for J; bases not matched to a gene: 6. The germline V gene has CDR1 LGHNA and CDR2 YSLEER. The CDR3 is 15 amino acids. This CDR3 is CASSQEDRLWEKLFF. The CDR3 DNA sequence: TGCGCCAGCAGCCAAGAGGACAGGCTGTGGGAAAAACTGTTTTTT.

CDR3 loop: CASSLVRAGNEQFF. The DNA for the CDR3 is TGTGCCAGCAGCTTAGTCAGGGCGGGCAATGAGCAGTTCTTC. The rearrangement links TRBV7-2 to TRBJ2-1, with D tentatively TRBD1 or TRBD2 (5 bases each). The V end lost 1 base, the J end lost 6 bases, and 10 bases lay between the germline ends. This CDR3 has 14 residues. Per germline, CDR1 SGHTA and CDR2 FQGNSA.

Here the CDR3 reads CASATGQGRTGELFF. Here the CDR3 DNA reads TGTGCCAGCGCCACTGGACAGGGCAGGACCGGGGAGCTGTTTTTT. The J gene is TRBJ2-2, the V gene TRBV28, with TRBD1 matching over 8 bases. V lost 8 bases, J lost 5 bases, and 10 bases stayed unmatched. CDR1 is MDHEN, CDR2 SYDVKM, per germline. This CDR3 contains 15 residues.